The 3 T cell receptor beta chains below come from one sample, sequenced in a study of T cell responses to AZD1222 COVID-19 vaccine. Generated by immunoSEQ multiplex PCR, the TCRdb table keeps only in-frame clones and is missing some. Among roughly 110,000 clones listed, 87% were seen once. The input for sequencing was peripheral blood, taken on day 0 of AZD1222 vaccination. These receptors all stem from an adult in good health.

In its sample, this clone was seen once. The chain joins TRBV9 to TRBJ2-5; TRBD2 agrees at 8 bases. The CDR3 is made up of 18 amino acids. Germline V lookup: CDR1 SGDLS, CDR2 YYNGEE. V trimming: 4 bases; J trimming: 2 bases; junction bases outside the gene matches: 16. The chain's CDR3 is CASSSWGTGTRLQETQYF. Written as DNA, the CDR3 is TGTGCCAGCAGCTCATGGGGTACCGGGACTAGGTTACAAGAGACCCAGTACTTC.

Here the CDR3 DNA reads TGTGCCACCAGTGAGCGGGACAGGGGGCCGGGGCAGTACTTC. This sequence encodes CATSERDRGPGQYF. The chain recombines TRBV24-1 with TRBJ2-7; 12 nucleotides match TRBD1. Germline CDR1 reads KGHDR; CDR2 reads SFDVKD. After removal of 4 bases from V and 9 bases from J, the junction contained 6 bases not matched to a gene. The CDR3 loop spans 14 amino acids.

The rearrangement joins TRBV29-1 to TRBJ1-1, with D unclear. The CDR3 extends over 13 amino acids. Germline CDR1 SQVTM, CDR2 ANQGSEA. The CDR3 DNA reads TGCAGTATACGGGTTGCGGAAGAAACTGAAGCTTTCTTT. Protein product: CSIRVAEETEAFF.